What follows is one TCR beta chain and its context. The data originate from a study of control samples from healthy donors and cancer patients. V was pared by 1 base and J by 1 base, with 11 bases between. The CDR3 consists of 15 residues. Germline V CDR1 and CDR2: MGHRA, YSYEKL. Measured with immunoSEQ multiplex PCR; TCRdb has only the in-frame clones, and not every one. The table shows some 130,000 clones, with just under 95% occurring only once. The source material was blood. The chain carries TRBV4-1 and TRBJ2-7; no firm D call. The TCR was taken from a man younger than 35 in good health. CDR3 sequence (DNA): TGCGCCAGCAGCCAAGTAGTGGCAATTTCCTACGAGCAGTACTTC. It encodes CASSQVVAISYEQYF.